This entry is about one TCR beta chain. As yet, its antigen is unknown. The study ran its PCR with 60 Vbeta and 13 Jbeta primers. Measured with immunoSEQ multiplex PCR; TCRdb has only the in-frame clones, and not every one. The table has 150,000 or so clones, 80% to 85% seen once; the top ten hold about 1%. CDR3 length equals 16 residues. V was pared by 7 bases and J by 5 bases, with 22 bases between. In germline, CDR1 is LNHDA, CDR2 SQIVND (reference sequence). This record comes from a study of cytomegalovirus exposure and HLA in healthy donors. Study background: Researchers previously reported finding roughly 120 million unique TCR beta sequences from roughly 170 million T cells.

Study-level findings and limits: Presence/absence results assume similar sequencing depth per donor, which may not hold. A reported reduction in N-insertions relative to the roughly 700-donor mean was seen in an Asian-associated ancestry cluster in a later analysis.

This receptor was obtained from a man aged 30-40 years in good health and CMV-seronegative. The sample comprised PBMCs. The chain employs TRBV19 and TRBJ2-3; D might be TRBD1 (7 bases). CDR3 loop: CASTGLTGTGRDTQYF. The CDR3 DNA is TGTGCCAGTACCGGCTTGACAGGGACTGGAAGAGATACGCAGTATTTT.